This T cell receptor beta chain was obtained from a study of T cell clones after liver transplantation. Overall study: A pre-transplant mixed lymphocyte reaction with TCRbeta sequencing defined graft-donor-reactive clones followed in post-transplant blood. Without induction therapy, subjects received standard immunosuppression until 12-24 months post-transplant. Findings and limits, study-wide: Migration into the graft, not deletion, may explain lost graft donor-reactive T cells. Post-transplant time points were not standardized, so conclusions are preliminary.

TCRdb's table, derived via immunoSEQ multiplex PCR, lists solely in-frame clones and lacks some. The data contain roughly 8,800 clones, around 79% of them singletons. Comment on this clone: Its antigen is not known.

The V gene's germline CDR1 is LNHDA and CDR2 SQIVND (reference sequence). The CDR3 length is 15 residues. Trimming took 3 bases from V and 1 from J, leaving 10 bases between them. Source: CD8+ T cells from blood, taken before liver transplant. This chain connects TRBV19 to TRBJ1-3; D is unresolved. The receptor was isolated from a human donor who received a liver transplant. This CDR3 is CASSMMAPSGNTIYF. For the CDR3, the DNA is TGTGCCAGTAGTATGATGGCGCCTTCTGGAAACACCATATATTTT.